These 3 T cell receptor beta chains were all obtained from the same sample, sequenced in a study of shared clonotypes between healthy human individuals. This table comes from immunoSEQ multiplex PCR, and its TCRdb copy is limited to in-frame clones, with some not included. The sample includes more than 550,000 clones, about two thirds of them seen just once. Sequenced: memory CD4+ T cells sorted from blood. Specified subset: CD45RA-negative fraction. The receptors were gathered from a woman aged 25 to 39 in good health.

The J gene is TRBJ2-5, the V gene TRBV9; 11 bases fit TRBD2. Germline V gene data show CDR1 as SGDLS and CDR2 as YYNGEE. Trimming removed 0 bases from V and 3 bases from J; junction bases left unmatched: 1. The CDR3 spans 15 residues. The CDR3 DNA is TGTGCCAGCAGCGTAGGGGGACTAGCGGAAGAGACCCAGTACTTC. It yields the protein CASSVGGLAEETQYF.

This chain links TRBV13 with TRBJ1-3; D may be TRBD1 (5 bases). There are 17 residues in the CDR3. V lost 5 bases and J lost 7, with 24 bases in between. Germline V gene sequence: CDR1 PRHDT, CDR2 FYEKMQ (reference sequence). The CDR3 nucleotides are TGTGCCAGCAGCCCGGTGACACAAAGCCTGGGGACGAACACCATATATTTT. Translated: CASSPVTQSLGTNTIYF.

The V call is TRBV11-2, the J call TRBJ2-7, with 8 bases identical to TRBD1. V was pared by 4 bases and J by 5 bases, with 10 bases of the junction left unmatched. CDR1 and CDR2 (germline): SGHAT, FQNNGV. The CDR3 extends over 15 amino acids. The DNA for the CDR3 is TGTGCCAGCAGCTATCATGGACAGGGAAAAAACGAGCAGTACTTC. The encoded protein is CASSYHGQGKNEQYF.